This T cell receptor (beta chain) was retrieved from a study of T cell responses to AZD1222 COVID-19 vaccine. Assay used: immunoSEQ multiplex PCR; TCRdb lists only in-frame clones, some missing. The table lists 87,000 or so clones, 85% to 90% of them singletons, with 3.7% in the top ten. Study-wide findings and caveats: Following two doses of AZD1222, Spike-specific TCR breadth and depth rose. Clonal diversity was possibly underestimated; the donors were predominantly white British and more often female.

The CDR3 extends over 16 amino acids. V was cut by 6 bases and J by 4 bases, with 19 bases left in between. CDR1 and CDR2 (germline): MNHNY, SVGAGI (reference sequence). With respect to this clone: What it binds is not known.

The V and J genes are TRBV6-6 and TRBJ1-5; D unresolved. The origin of this receptor is an adult in good health. The sample was peripheral blood, taken on day 0 of AZD1222 vaccination. DNA for the CDR3: TGTGCCAGCAGAGACTGGGGTCGTGCCGAAAATCAGCCCCAGCATTTT. It translates to CASRDWGRAENQPQHF.